This TCR beta chain was identified in a study of human T cells and chemical hapten exposure. Time point defined: patch test 3, about 24 weeks after DPC sensitization. Indicated treatment: therapeutic diphenylcyclopropenone sensitization with weekly scalp DPC. TCRdb reanalysed the RACE reads using MiXCR and keeps one entry per CDR3 protein. Here the sample spans 99,000 or so distinct CDR3 sequences, about 34% being singletons. This clonotype was seen more than once but under ten times. From germline, CDR1 is LNHNV and CDR2 YYDKDF (reference sequence). The CDR3 has 16 residues. Trimming cost V 3 bases and J 0 bases, with 12 bases left between them.

The source is a man aged 35 to 55 with alopecia areata. Some clones in this sample may be carry-over from other donors' samples. Sequenced here: whole blood, sampled in connection with sensitization to the hapten diphenylcyclopropenone (DPC). The chain combines TRBV15 with TRBJ2-4; D is uncertain. The CDR3 loop is CATSSQKDGAKNIQYF. The CDR3 region has the DNA TGTGCCACCAGCAGCCAGAAGGACGGAGCCAAAAACATTCAGTACTTC.